The 18 T cell receptor beta chains reported below all come from one sample, sequenced in a study of early T cells in non-severe SARS-CoV-2 infection. Each CDR3 protein gets one entry after TCRdb re-called the 5' RACE reads with MiXCR. The sample yields around 93,000 distinct CDR3 sequences, approximately 12% seen once. Sample: whole blood, taken at baseline. These receptors came from an adult who was a healthcare worker with PCR-confirmed SARS-CoV-2 infection or an uninfected control (not recorded which).

This clonotype was counted a few times. The chain carries TRBV20-1 and TRBJ1-1; 7 nucleotides line up with TRBD1. The CDR3 extends over 12 amino acids. Germline V gene data show CDR1 as DFQATT and CDR2 as SNEGSKA (reference sequence). The trim removed 4 bases at V and 5 bases at J, leaving 4 bases unmatched. The CDR3 nucleotides read TGCAGTGCTACAGAGGGGGCTACTGAAGCTTTCTTT. Translating it yields CSATEGATEAFF.

There are a few counts of this clonotype. The chain links TRBV6-2 or TRBV6-3 to TRBJ1-3, with D unresolved. V lost 0 bases, J lost 0 bases, and 9 bases lay in between. The germline CDR1 and CDR2 sequences are MNHEY and SVGEGT. The CDR3 has 16 residues. Written as DNA, the CDR3 is TGTGCCAGCAGTTACTCGAATCCGGACTCTGGAAACACCATATATTTT. It translates to CASSYSNPDSGNTIYF.

This clonotype was counted at least ten times. The gene calls are TRBV29-1 and TRBJ1-2; D not certain. The CDR3 totals 16 residues. Per germline, CDR1 SQVTM and CDR2 ANQGSEA. Trimming removed 6 bases at V and 3 bases at J, with 23 bases between. CDR3 sequence reads: CSVPIAGPPKYYGYTF. DNA for the CDR3: TGCAGCGTCCCCATAGCTGGACCGCCAAAATACTATGGCTACACCTTC.

In this sample, this clonotype turned up a few times. The chain combines TRBV12-3 or TRBV12-4 with TRBJ1-5; D is perhaps TRBD1 (5 bases). V dropped 7 bases and J dropped 0 bases, with 19 bases sitting between them. The CDR3 contains 17 residues. The CDR3 loop reads CASTLKGTANSNQPQHF. CDR3 bases: TGTGCCAGCACCCTAAAGGGGACGGCGAATAGCAATCAGCCCCAGCATTTT.

This clonotype has a count of ten or more. This chain joins TRBV7-6 and TRBJ2-5; no reliable D call. In germline, CDR1 is SGHVS, CDR2 FNYEAQ. This CDR3 spans 13 amino acids. Trimming pared 1 base from V and 2 bases from J, leaving 5 bases between. The CDR3 DNA reads TGTGCCAGCAGCTTAGAGTTACAAGAGACCCAGTACTTC. It is translated as CASSLELQETQYF.

Only a few counts were recorded for this clonotype. This rearrangement joins TRBV13 to TRBJ2-3, with TRBD2 identical over 7 bases. The germline V gene encodes CDR1 PRHDT and CDR2 FYEKMQ (reference sequence). With 3 bases clipped from V and 4 bases from J, the junction kept 7 bases outside the gene matches. The CDR3 sequence is 15 residues long. Written as DNA, the CDR3 is TGTGCCAGCAGCTTCTTGCGGGAGCGGGCAGATACGCAGTATTTT. Protein product: CASSFLRERADTQYF.

The V call is TRBV18, the J call TRBJ1-4, with 8 bases identical to TRBD1. The CDR3 covers 14 residues. The junction had 8 bases not matched to a gene; V was cut back by 6 bases and J by 8 bases. Germline CDR1 KGHSH, CDR2 LQKENI. Here the CDR3 DNA reads TGTGCCAGCTCCCACCAGGGGGCGGAGGAAAAACTGTTTTTT. Amino acids: CASSHQGAEEKLFF.

This clonotype has just a few counts. The rearrangement joins TRBV6-6 to TRBJ2-1; perhaps TRBD1 as D (7 bases). The CDR3 has 17 amino acids. Germline values: CDR1 MNHNY, CDR2 SVGAGI (reference sequence). V dropped 7 bases and J dropped 2 bases, with 21 bases sitting between them. The CDR3 bases are TGTGCCAGCACCCCCTCGAGGTCAGGGGGGACCTACAATGAGCAGTTCTTC. It translates to CASTPSRSGGTYNEQFF.

This clonotype was observed many times. The V gene is TRBV18, the J gene TRBJ2-5; no definite D call. Germline-derived CDR1 and CDR2 are KGHSH and LQKENI. Trimming stripped 2 bases from V and 5 bases from J, with 6 bases between. The length of the CDR3 is 12 residues. The CDR3: CASSPNGETQYF. In nucleotides, the CDR3 is TGTGCCAGCTCACCAAACGGGGAGACCCAGTACTTC. Based on the CDR3 plus reference TRBV18 and TRBJ2-5, the full variable domain is NAGVMQNPRHLVRRRGQEARLRCSPMKGHSHVYWYRQLPEEGLKFMVYLQKENIIDESGMPKERFSAEFPKEGPSILRIQQVVRGDSAAYFCASSPNGETQYFGPGTRLLVL.

The table lists this clonotype with a few counts. The chain joins TRBV7-4 to TRBJ2-3; 9 nucleotides line up with TRBD1. Germline trimming cut 8 bases from V and 1 base from J; bases unmatched to any gene: 13. Looked up from germline, CDR1 is SGHVT and CDR2 is SQSDAQ. The CDR3 is made up of 17 amino acids. The CDR3 reads CASAINNRGPGTDTQYF. Here the CDR3 DNA reads TGTGCCAGCGCTATCAATAACAGGGGGCCGGGCACAGATACGCAGTATTTT.

In its sample, this clonotype was seen a few times. V and J are TRBV12-3 or TRBV12-4 and TRBJ2-7; D remains ambiguous. Trimming removed 0 bases from V and 2 bases from J, with 5 bases in between. CDR3 length: 13 amino acids. The CDR3 here is CASSLAQAYEQYF. The CDR3 coding sequence is TGTGCCAGCAGTTTAGCCCAAGCCTACGAGCAGTACTTC.

This clonotype came up many times. This sequence joins TRBV28 and TRBJ1-2; 8 bases fit TRBD1. V lost 5 bases to trimming and J lost 3 bases; unmatched junction nucleotides: 8. This CDR3 region has 15 residues. The V gene's germline CDR1 is MDHEN and CDR2 SYDVKM. CDR3 residues: CASSTFRGRDYGYTF. In DNA form, the CDR3 reads TGTGCCAGCAGTACCTTCAGGGGGCGAGACTATGGCTACACCTTC.

This clonotype was counted at least ten times. The genes are TRBV24-1 and TRBJ2-1; 8 nucleotides line up with TRBD2. The CDR3 spans 14 residues. CDR1 and CDR2 (germline): KGHDR, SFDVKD. With V trimmed by 9 bases and J by 5 bases, 8 bases remained unmatched. CDR3 nucleotide sequence: TGTGCCACCGGAGGACTAGCTACCAACAATGAGCAGTTCTTC. Translating it yields CATGGLATNNEQFF.

This clonotype has only a few counts. The chain combines TRBV11-2 with TRBJ1-6; D uncertain. The CDR3 extends over 11 amino acids. Germline V gene lookup returns CDR1 SGHAT and CDR2 FQNNGV. The V and J ends lost 4 bases and 6 bases respectively, with 1 base between them. DNA of the CDR3: TGTGCCAGCAGCTCTAATTCACCCCTCCACTTT. Translating gives CASSSNSPLHF.

Only a few counts were recorded for this clonotype. The chain links TRBV15 to TRBJ1-2; 7 bases align to TRBD1. Looked up from germline, CDR1 is LNHNV and CDR2 is YYDKDF (reference sequence). This CDR3 has 13 amino acids. V was pared by 5 bases and J by 5 bases, with 5 bases of the junction left unmatched. The CDR3 protein is CATSGTGVYGYTF. The CDR3 bases are TGTGCCACCAGCGGTACAGGGGTTTATGGCTACACCTTC.

This clonotype occurred many times. The chain is built from TRBV20-1 and TRBJ1-1, with a tentative D call TRBD1 (5 bases). With 3 bases removed from V and 3 bases from J, the gap between germline ends came to 14 bases. The CDR3 has 14 residues. From germline, CDR1 is DFQATT and CDR2 SNEGSKA (reference sequence). The CDR3 DNA reads TGCAGTGCTAGCAAGGGGAAAGCGGACACTGAAGCTTTCTTT. Translation gives CSASKGKADTEAFF.

This clonotype has a handful of counts. This chain connects TRBV27 to TRBJ1-1, with 11 positions matching TRBD1. The CDR3 is made up of 13 amino acids. The junction had 1 base not matched to a gene; V was cut back by 6 bases and J by 4 bases. Germline V gives CDR1 MNHEY, CDR2 SMNVEV (reference sequence). DNA for the CDR3: TGTGCCAGCAGGGGACAGGGGGGCACTGAAGCTTTCTTT. It specifies CASRGQGGTEAFF.

J is TRBJ1-5 and V is TRBV19; tentatively, D is TRBD1 (6 bases). The V and J ends lost 2 bases and 3 bases respectively, with 11 bases between them. This CDR3 spans 15 amino acids. Germline CDR1 is LNHDA and CDR2 is SQIVND (reference sequence). CDR3 loop: CASSITGRSNQPQHF. In DNA form, the CDR3 reads TGTGCCAGTAGTATAACAGGGAGGTCCAATCAGCCCCAGCATTTT.